A single sample is the source of the 7 T cell receptor beta chains below, sequenced in a study of shared clonotypes between healthy human individuals. CD45RO-negative CD8 cells positively selected for CCR7 made up the naive population, which excluded terminally differentiated effector memory CD45RA+ cells. The assay was immunoSEQ multiplex PCR, and TCRdb's table has in-frame clones only and misses some. The sample has under 850,000 clones, 92% seen once; the top ten hold nearly 25%. The sequencing sample was made of naive CD8+ T cells sorted from blood. The receptors originated from a man aged 25 to 40 in good health.

In this sample, this clone turned up a few times. The chain couples TRBV29-1 to TRBJ2-7; 11 bases match TRBD2. The CDR3 is 15 residues long. Losses at the gene ends were 6 bases for V and 0 bases for J; bases not matched to a gene: 7. CDR1 is SQVTM, CDR2 ANQGSEA, per germline. CDR3 amino acids: CSVTLGTSGSYEQYF. The CDR3 bases are TGCAGCGTCACATTGGGGACTAGCGGCTCCTACGAGCAGTACTTC.

The chain is built from TRBV11-2 and TRBJ2-1; 8 positions match TRBD1. V lost 6 bases and J lost 5; bases outside the gene matches: 6. Germline V gives CDR1 SGHAT, CDR2 FQNNGV. The CDR3 covers 14 residues. The CDR3 protein is CASRRTGTNNEQFF. CDR3 DNA sequence: TGTGCCAGCAGGAGGACAGGGACGAACAATGAGCAGTTCTTC.

V gene TRBV6-6 combines with J gene TRBJ1-4; D possibly corresponds to TRBD1 (5 bases). The CDR3 is 14 amino acids. V was cut by 9 bases and J by 0 bases, with 11 bases left in between. CDR1 and CDR2 from the germline V gene are MNHNY and SVGAGI (reference sequence). The CDR3 loop reads CASGGETTNEKLFF. The CDR3, as DNA: TGTGCCAGTGGGGGGGAGACAACTAATGAAAAACTGTTTTTT.

The rearrangement joins TRBV4-2 to TRBJ2-3; weak D call: TRBD1 (5 bases). V lost 4 bases and J lost 2, with 16 bases in between. The CDR3 runs 16 residues. CDR1 is LGHNA and CDR2 is YNFKEQ in the germline V gene. The CDR3 DNA is TGTGCCAGCAGCCCCCGGGCAGGGTATTCCACAGATACGCAGTATTTT. It encodes CASSPRAGYSTDTQYF.

V is TRBV13 and J is TRBJ2-7; 8 nucleotides agree with TRBD2. V dropped 5 bases and J dropped 1; count of bases not matched to a gene: 7. This CDR3 comprises 15 residues. The germline gives CDR1 PRHDT, CDR2 FYEKMQ (reference sequence). CDR3 nucleotides: TGTGCCAGCAGCGGCAGCGGGAGCGGGTCCTACGAGCAGTACTTC. As protein: CASSGSGSGSYEQYF.

This chain joins TRBV7-8 and TRBJ2-1; no reliable D call. The ends were cut back, 5 bases at V and 1 base at J, with 9 bases in the middle. The CDR3 runs to 14 residues. Germline CDR1 reads SGHVS; CDR2 reads FQNEAQ. The CDR3 nucleotides read TGTGCCAGCAGCATTTGGGGATCCTACAATGAGCAGTTCTTC. Protein product: CASSIWGSYNEQFF.

The gene calls are TRBV28 and TRBJ2-7; D unclear. With 0 bases removed from V and 3 bases from J, the gap between germline ends came to 12 bases. Germline V gene sequence: CDR1 MDHEN, CDR2 SYDVKM. The CDR3 covers 15 residues. The CDR3 nucleotides read TGTGCCAGCAGTTTATGGGAGAAAAGAGTCTACGAGCAGTACTTC. Translation: CASSLWEKRVYEQYF.